These 7 T cell receptor beta chains were sequenced from one sample in a study of T cell clonality in common variable immunodeficiency. Here immunoSEQ multiplex PCR was the method, and the copy in TCRdb shows in-frame clones only, minus some. The sample shows over 55,000 clones, none of them appearing just once. The specimen was peripheral blood mononuclear cells. The receptors shown here come from a person aged 18 to 75 in good health.

There are a few counts of this clone. Coverage ceases 3 residues before the CDR3 finishes, and the germline J gene fills in the end. This chain uses TRBV2 with TRBJ1-1, with unresolved D. CDR3 length: 11 residues. Germline CDR1 SNHLY, CDR2 FYNNEI. The CDR3 loop reads CASSVGREAFF. CDR3 DNA (partial): TGTGCCAGCAGTGTTGGCAGGGAA.

This clone was recorded at least ten times. Sequencing ends 3 residues short of the CDR3 end; the germline J gene provides the rest. V usage is TRBV7-2 and J usage is TRBJ2-5; 7 nucleotides align to TRBD2. CDR3 size: 14 residues. The V gene's germline CDR1 is SGHTA and CDR2 FQGNSA. The J segment lost 2 bases and the V segment lost 3 bases, leaving 3 bases of the junction unmatched. CDR3 in amino acids: CASSFQRGQETQYF. The CDR3 DNA, read in part, is TGTGCCAGCAGCTTCCAGCGGGGTCAAGAGACC.

Ten or more counts support this clone. Read coverage stops 3 residues before the CDR3 terminus; the germline J gene supplies the remainder. The chain uses TRBV14 and TRBJ2-7; D not certain. This CDR3 comprises 16 residues. Trimming took 1 base from V and 3 from J, leaving 16 bases between them. CDR1 and CDR2 from the germline V gene are SGHDN and FVKESK. The CDR3 spells CASSQGNLPRFYEQYF. The sequenced part of the CDR3 DNA is TGTGCCAGCAGCCAAGGCAATCTTCCCAGATTCTACGAG.

This clone was picked up many times. The sequence runs out 3 residues before the end of the CDR3; the remainder is reconstructed from the germline J gene. This chain joins TRBV14 and TRBJ2-5, with D uncertain. The germline gives CDR1 SGHDN, CDR2 FVKESK. Between the trimmed V and J ends, which lost 3 bases and 2 bases, there was a span of 4 bases. There are 12 residues in the CDR3. CDR3 DNA, as far as it was read: TGTGCCAGCAGCCACCTACAAGAGACC. It encodes CASSHLQET. From start to end, the CDR3 is CASSHLQETQYF.

Many counts were recorded for this clone. The read gets to within 3 residues of the CDR3 end, and the germline J gene fills in the rest. V is TRBV7-8 and J is TRBJ1-5; the D is unclear. This CDR3 is 12 amino acids long. Trimming took off 2 bases at V and 5 bases at J, with 4 bases between the two ends. Looked up from germline, CDR1 is SGHVS and CDR2 is FQNEAQ. The CDR3 DNA, read in part, is TGTGCCAGCAGCTTAAAGCATCAGCCC. Translation gives CASSLKHQP. Given in full, the CDR3 is CASSLKHQPQHF.

This clone was seen repeatedly, ten times or more. The read ends 3 residues shy of where the CDR3 ends; the end is completed using the germline J gene. The chain has TRBV2 and TRBJ1-2, with 10 bases lining up with TRBD1. The ends lost 3 bases at V and 0 bases at J; junction bases unmatched: 7. This CDR3 has 17 residues. Germline CDR1 SNHLY, CDR2 FYNNEI. Partial CDR3 DNA: TGTGCCAGCAGTGATCTCCGGGACAGGGGTTCTAACTATGGC. Translation gives CASSDLRDRGSNYG. The full CDR3 is CASSDLRDRGSNYGYTF.

This clone was counted ten times or more. The CDR3 end falls 3 residues outside the read, so it is completed with the germline J gene. The rearrangement uses TRBV19 and TRBJ2-7; the D gene is possibly TRBD2 (6 bases). V lost 3 bases to trimming and J lost 0 bases, with 9 bases between them. This CDR3 is built from 14 residues. Germline V gene lookup returns CDR1 LNHDA and CDR2 SQIVND (reference sequence). The sequenced CDR3 bases are TGTGCCAGTAGTATTAGCGGAACCTCCTACGAG. Amino acid sequence: CASSISGTSYE. The complete CDR3 sequence is CASSISGTSYEQYF.